A selection of T cell receptor beta chains follows, all from one sample in a study of T cell responses to AZD1222 COVID-19 vaccine. Libraries were prepared by immunoSEQ multiplex PCR; TCRdb keeps only in-frame clonotypes and omits some of them. The repertoire consists of 150,000 to 200,000 clones, with about 91% occurring once and the leading ten covering approximately 1.1%. This specimen was peripheral blood, taken 28 days after the second AZD1222 dose. The receptors derive from an adult who received the AZD1222 COVID-19 vaccine. CDR3s include the opening cysteine and the closing phenylalanine or tryptophan. The D gene is left open where the match is weak. For some rows the clone size is stated as once, few or many, or as a class when expanded; others skip it.

>TRBV10-1|TRBD1|NA|TRBJ2-3
TGCGCCAGCAGTTCCGGGACAGCCACAGATACGCAGTATTTT
CASSSGTATDTQYF
>TRBV5-6|NA|NA|TRBJ1-2
TGTGCCAGCAGCCAGGGAGACTATGGCTACACCTTC
CASSQGDYGYTF
>TRBV19|TRBD1|NA|TRBJ2-3
TGTGCCAGTCTCCACAGGGGTAGCACAGATACGCAGTATTTT
CASLHRGSTDTQYF
>TRBV9|TRBD1|NA|TRBJ1-3
TGTGCCAGCAGCGATCACAGGGGGCGAGCTCTCTCTGGAAACACCATATATTTT
CASSDHRGRALSGNTIYF
>TRBV21-1|NA|NA|TRBJ1-4
TGTGCCAGCAGCCCCGACCCAGGGAGTCGGGATGAAAAACTGTTTTTT
CASSPDPGSRDEKLFF
>TRBV9|NA|NA|TRBJ2-3
TGTGCCAGCAGCCCCCCGCCTGCAGATACGCAGTATTTT
CASSPPPADTQYF
>TRBV7-8|NA|once|TRBJ2-7
TGTGCCAGCAGGCGTAACTTTTCCTCCTACGAGCAGTACTTC
CASRRNFSSYEQYF
>TRBV9|NA|NA|TRBJ1-1
TGTGCCAGCAGCGTAGTTCCAGACGTGAACACTGAAGCTTTCTTT
CASSVVPDVNTEAFF
>TRBV7-2|TRBD1|NA|TRBJ1-1
TGTGCCAGCAGCCCTACAGGGGAGACTGAAGCTTTCTTT
CASSPTGETEAFF
>TRBV10-3|NA|NA|TRBJ2-7
TGTGCCATCAGTGAGTCTGGGTACGAGCAGTACTTC
CAISESGYEQYF
>TRBV5-1|NA|NA|TRBJ1-5
TGCGCCAGCAGTTATTTTCCAGGGGGCAATCAGCCCCAGCATTTT
CASSYFPGGNQPQHF
>TRBV27|TRBD1|once|TRBJ1-6
TGTGCCAGCAGTTTAGACAGGGGGAATTCACCCCTCCACTTT
CASSLDRGNSPLHF
>TRBV5-1|NA|NA|TRBJ1-6
TGCGCCAGCAGCTTGGGAGGAGACTTAAGGGGACCCCTCCACTTT
CASSLGGDLRGPLHF
>TRBV7-9|TRBD2|NA|TRBJ2-1
TGTGCCAGCAGCCACCTGAGCGGGGGTTCATACAATGAGCAGTTCTTC
CASSHLSGGSYNEQFF
>TRBV9|NA|NA|TRBJ2-7
TGTGCCAGCAGTCGTACGGGACACTTGGACGAGCAGTACTTC
CASSRTGHLDEQYF